Listed below are T cell receptor beta chains from one sample, sequenced in a study of blood T cell repertoires in COVID-19. This table comes from immunoSEQ multiplex PCR, and its TCRdb copy is limited to in-frame clones, with some not included. The sample has around 170,000 clones; 80% to 90% are singletons. What was sequenced was peripheral blood. Every receptor here comes from a man aged 30-40 years with active or convalescent COVID-19. Each CDR3 is given with its conserved first and last residue. The order of the fields is clone size, CDR3 length, J gene, V gene, D gene, CDR3 DNA, CDR3 protein. D genes are given only for firm matches. Clone size is stated in some rows and not others, as once, few, many or a class when expanded.

clone_size: .; cdr3_length: 15; j_call: TRBJ2-7; v_call: TRBV29-1; d_call: TRBD2; cdr3_nt: TGCAGCGTTGAAGATCGGGCGGGAGTGGCGGAAGAGCAGTACTTC; cdr3_aa: CSVEDRAGVAEEQYF
clone_size: .; cdr3_length: 13; j_call: TRBJ1-1; v_call: TRBV30; d_call: .; cdr3_nt: TGTGCCTGGAGCGGGTTAGGGAACACTGAAGCTTTCTTT; cdr3_aa: CAWSGLGNTEAFF
clone_size: .; cdr3_length: 13; j_call: TRBJ2-7; v_call: TRBV19; d_call: .; cdr3_nt: TGTGCCAGTAGTATAGATCTTAGCCGCGAGCAGTACTTC; cdr3_aa: CASSIDLSREQYF
clone_size: .; cdr3_length: 15; j_call: TRBJ2-3; v_call: TRBV19; d_call: .; cdr3_nt: TGTGCCAGTAGCCCAGGTGTAGGGGGCACAGATACGCAGTATTTT; cdr3_aa: CASSPGVGGTDTQYF
clone_size: .; cdr3_length: 14; j_call: TRBJ2-1; v_call: TRBV6-5; d_call: .; cdr3_nt: TGTGCCAGCAGGGACAGCCACTGGCGGAATGAGCAGTTCTTC; cdr3_aa: CASRDSHWRNEQFF
clone_size: .; cdr3_length: 13; j_call: TRBJ2-7; v_call: TRBV24-1; d_call: .; cdr3_nt: TGTGCCACCAGTGAATCTCGGGGATCCGAGCAGTACTTC; cdr3_aa: CATSESRGSEQYF
clone_size: few; cdr3_length: 15; j_call: TRBJ2-3; v_call: TRBV9; d_call: .; cdr3_nt: TGTGCCAGCAGGAGGGGGGGCTATAGCACAGATACGCAGTATTTT; cdr3_aa: CASRRGGYSTDTQYF
clone_size: .; cdr3_length: 12; j_call: TRBJ2-7; v_call: TRBV7-8; d_call: .; cdr3_nt: TGTGCCAGCAGCCTGTTGGGGGGCGAGCAGTACTTC; cdr3_aa: CASSLLGGEQYF
clone_size: once; cdr3_length: 16; j_call: TRBJ2-1; v_call: TRBV9; d_call: TRBD1; cdr3_nt: TGTGCCAGCAGCGTTGTTACCGGGACAGGGTCCCCTCAGCAGTTCTTC; cdr3_aa: CASSVVTGTGSPQQFF
clone_size: .; cdr3_length: 17; j_call: TRBJ2-6; v_call: TRBV28; d_call: TRBD1; cdr3_nt: TGTGCCAGCAGCCCCGGGACAGAAAGCTCTGGGGCCAACGTCCTGACTTTC; cdr3_aa: CASSPGTESSGANVLTF
clone_size: .; cdr3_length: 14; j_call: TRBJ1-3; v_call: TRBV7-6; d_call: .; cdr3_nt: TGTGCCAGCAGCCCGACAGATTCTGGAAACACCATATATTTT; cdr3_aa: CASSPTDSGNTIYF
clone_size: few; cdr3_length: 15; j_call: TRBJ2-1; v_call: TRBV6-5; d_call: TRBD1; cdr3_nt: TGTGCCAGCAGCACCACAGGGGGCCCCGACAATGAGCAGTTCTTC; cdr3_aa: CASSTTGGPDNEQFF
clone_size: .; cdr3_length: 19; j_call: TRBJ2-1; v_call: TRBV4-1; d_call: TRBD2; cdr3_nt: TGCGCCAGCAGCCAAGATCTGGGCGGTGGCGGGGGGGCGTACAATGAGCAGTTCTTC; cdr3_aa: CASSQDLGGGGGAYNEQFF
clone_size: .; cdr3_length: 13; j_call: TRBJ1-6; v_call: TRBV30; d_call: TRBD1; cdr3_nt: TGTGCCTCGTCGGGACAGCATAATTCACCCCTCCACTTT; cdr3_aa: CASSGQHNSPLHF
clone_size: few; cdr3_length: 13; j_call: TRBJ2-1; v_call: TRBV4-3; d_call: .; cdr3_nt: TGCGCCAGCAGCCAATATCATCGGGATGAGCAGTTCTTC; cdr3_aa: CASSQYHRDEQFF
clone_size: once; cdr3_length: 14; j_call: TRBJ2-3; v_call: TRBV6-1; d_call: .; cdr3_nt: TGTGCCACCGCGGACAATCCCAACACAGATACGCAGTATTTT; cdr3_aa: CATADNPNTDTQYF
clone_size: few; cdr3_length: 18; j_call: TRBJ2-7; v_call: TRBV11-3; d_call: TRBD1; cdr3_nt: TGTGCCAGCAGCTTAACCCTTTGGATGACGGGACAGGGGTACGAGCAGTACTTC; cdr3_aa: CASSLTLWMTGQGYEQYF
clone_size: .; cdr3_length: 18; j_call: TRBJ1-4; v_call: TRBV5-8; d_call: TRBD1; cdr3_nt: TGTGCCAGCAGCTCAACACTGGACAGGGGCGCAACTAATGAAAAACTGTTTTTT; cdr3_aa: CASSSTLDRGATNEKLFF
clone_size: few; cdr3_length: 13; j_call: TRBJ1-2; v_call: TRBV18; d_call: TRBD1; cdr3_nt: TGTGCCAGCTCACCCGACAGGGCCTATGGCTACACCTTC; cdr3_aa: CASSPDRAYGYTF
clone_size: .; cdr3_length: 13; j_call: TRBJ2-5; v_call: TRBV5-6; d_call: .; cdr3_nt: TGTGCCAGCAGCTTACCGGGGTCGGAGACCCAGTACTTC; cdr3_aa: CASSLPGSETQYF
clone_size: .; cdr3_length: 15; j_call: TRBJ2-1; v_call: TRBV30; d_call: .; cdr3_nt: TGTGCCTGGAGTGTACGGGGCGGGGCCTACAATGAGCAGTTCTTC; cdr3_aa: CAWSVRGGAYNEQFF
clone_size: .; cdr3_length: 19; j_call: TRBJ1-2; v_call: TRBV2; d_call: TRBD1; cdr3_nt: TGTGCCAGCACCTCCGGGACAGGGGACGCATTGTATTTTAACTATGGCTACACCTTC; cdr3_aa: CASTSGTGDALYFNYGYTF
clone_size: few; cdr3_length: 15; j_call: TRBJ1-3; v_call: TRBV6-5; d_call: TRBD1; cdr3_nt: TGTGCCAGCACCCCGGGGGACAGCTCTGGAAACACCATATATTTT; cdr3_aa: CASTPGDSSGNTIYF
clone_size: .; cdr3_length: 16; j_call: TRBJ2-7; v_call: TRBV18; d_call: .; cdr3_nt: TGTGCCAGCTCACCAAGAATCCCCAGCGTGATGAACGAGCAGTACTTC; cdr3_aa: CASSPRIPSVMNEQYF
clone_size: .; cdr3_length: 15; j_call: TRBJ2-2; v_call: TRBV19; d_call: TRBD2; cdr3_nt: TGTGCCAGTCGGGGGGGAGCGGTTAACACCGGGGAGCTGTTTTTT; cdr3_aa: CASRGGAVNTGELFF
clone_size: .; cdr3_length: 17; j_call: TRBJ1-2; v_call: TRBV5-4; d_call: .; cdr3_nt: TGTGCCAGCAGCCCAACCCCAGACAGGCAGGATCACGATGGCTACACCTTC; cdr3_aa: CASSPTPDRQDHDGYTF
clone_size: .; cdr3_length: 19; j_call: TRBJ1-2; v_call: TRBV11-3; d_call: TRBD1; cdr3_nt: TGTGCCAGCAGCTTAGCCCGAGGGATTGAGGACAGGGGGAACTATGGCTACACCTTC; cdr3_aa: CASSLARGIEDRGNYGYTF
clone_size: .; cdr3_length: 14; j_call: TRBJ2-1; v_call: TRBV10-2; d_call: TRBD2; cdr3_nt: TGCGCCAGCAGTGAAGCGGGAGGCCCCTCAGAGCAGTTCTTC; cdr3_aa: CASSEAGGPSEQFF